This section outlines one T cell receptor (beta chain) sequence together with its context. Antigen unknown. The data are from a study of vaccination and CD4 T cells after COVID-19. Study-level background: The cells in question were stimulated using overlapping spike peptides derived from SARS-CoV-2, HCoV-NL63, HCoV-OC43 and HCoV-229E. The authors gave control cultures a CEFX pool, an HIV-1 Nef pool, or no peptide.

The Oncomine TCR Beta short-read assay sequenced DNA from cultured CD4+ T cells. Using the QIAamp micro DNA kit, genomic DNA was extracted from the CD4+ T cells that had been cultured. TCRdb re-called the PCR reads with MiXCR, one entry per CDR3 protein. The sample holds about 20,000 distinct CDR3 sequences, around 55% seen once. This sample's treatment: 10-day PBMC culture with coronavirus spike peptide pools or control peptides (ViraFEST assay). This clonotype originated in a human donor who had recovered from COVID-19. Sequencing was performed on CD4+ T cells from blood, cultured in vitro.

The CDR3 here is CASSPPPVRVNEQYF. The CDR3 DNA sequence: TGTGCCAGCAGTCCACCCCCCGTTAGGGTCAACGAGCAGTACTTC. The chain recombines TRBV28 with TRBJ2-7; D gene unclear. Between the trimmed V and J ends, which lost 5 bases and 5 bases, there was a span of 19 bases. Germline CDR1 MDHEN, CDR2 SYDVKM. The CDR3 totals 15 residues. Full variable domain (outside the CDR3, taken from reference TRBV28 and TRBJ2-7): DVKVTQSSRYLVKRTGEKVFLECVQDMDHENMFWYRQDPGLGLRLIYFSYDVKMKEKGDIPEGYSVSREKKERFSLILESASTNQTSMYLCASSPPPVRVNEQYFGPGTRLTVT.